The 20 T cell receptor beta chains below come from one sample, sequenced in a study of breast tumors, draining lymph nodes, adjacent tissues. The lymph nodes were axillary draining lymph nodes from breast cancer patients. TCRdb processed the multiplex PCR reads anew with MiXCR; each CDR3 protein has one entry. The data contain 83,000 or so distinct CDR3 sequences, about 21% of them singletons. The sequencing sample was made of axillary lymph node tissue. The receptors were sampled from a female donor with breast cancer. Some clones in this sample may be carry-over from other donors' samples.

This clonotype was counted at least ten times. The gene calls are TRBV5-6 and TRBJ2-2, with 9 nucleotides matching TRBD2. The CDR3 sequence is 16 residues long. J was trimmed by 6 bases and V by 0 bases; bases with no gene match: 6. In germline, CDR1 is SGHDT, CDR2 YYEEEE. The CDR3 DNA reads TGTGCCAGCAGCTTGGTGAGCGGGAGGAGGTCCGGGGAGCTGTTTTTT. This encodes CASSLVSGRRSGELFF.

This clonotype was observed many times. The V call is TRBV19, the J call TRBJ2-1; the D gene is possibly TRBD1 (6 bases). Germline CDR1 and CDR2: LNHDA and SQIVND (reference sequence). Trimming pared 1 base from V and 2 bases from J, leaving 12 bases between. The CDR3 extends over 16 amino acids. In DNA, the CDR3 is TGTGCCAGTAGTATAGCCCTGGGGGCCACCTACAATGAGCAGTTCTTC. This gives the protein CASSIALGATYNEQFF.

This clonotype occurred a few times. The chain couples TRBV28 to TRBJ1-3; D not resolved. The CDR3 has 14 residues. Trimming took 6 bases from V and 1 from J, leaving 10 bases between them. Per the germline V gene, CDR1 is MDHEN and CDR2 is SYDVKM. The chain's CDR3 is CASSPMGSGNTIYF. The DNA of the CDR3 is TGTGCCAGCAGCCCAATGGGTTCTGGAAACACCATATATTTT.

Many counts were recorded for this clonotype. In DNA form, the CDR3 reads TGTGCCAGCAGTTACGGACAGGGGAATGAAAAACTGTTTTTT. This encodes CASSYGQGNEKLFF. The chain links TRBV6-5 to TRBJ1-4; TRBD1 matches 9 bases. The junction had 0 bases not matched to a gene; V was cut back by 2 bases and J by 5 bases. The germline V gene encodes CDR1 MNHEY and CDR2 SVGAGI. The CDR3 length is 14 residues.

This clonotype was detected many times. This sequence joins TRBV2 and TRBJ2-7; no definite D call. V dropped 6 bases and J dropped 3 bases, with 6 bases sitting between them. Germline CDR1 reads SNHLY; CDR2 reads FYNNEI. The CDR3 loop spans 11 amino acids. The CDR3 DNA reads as TGTGCCAGCAGGTACGGCTACGAGCAGTACTTC. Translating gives CASRYGYEQYF.

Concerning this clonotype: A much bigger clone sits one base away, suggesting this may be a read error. The CDR3 bases are TGTGCCAGCAGTTTTGTGACAGAGAACTATGGCTACACCTTC. Its translation: CASSFVTENYGYTF. V usage is TRBV12-3 or TRBV12-4 and J usage is TRBJ1-2, with a weak D call TRBD1 (5 bases). The V end was cut by 3 bases, the J end by 2 bases, with 10 bases between. CDR3 length: 14 residues.

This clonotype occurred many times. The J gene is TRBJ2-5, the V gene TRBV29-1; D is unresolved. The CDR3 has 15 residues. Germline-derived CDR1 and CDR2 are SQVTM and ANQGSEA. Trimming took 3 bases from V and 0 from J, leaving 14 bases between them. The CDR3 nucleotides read TGCAGCGTTGAGGGAACCTGGGCGGACCAAGAGACCCAGTACTTC. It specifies CSVEGTWADQETQYF.

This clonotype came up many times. CDR3 sequence reads: CASSSQGGNQPQHF. CDR3 in DNA: TGTGCCAGCAGTTCTCAGGGGGGCAATCAGCCCCAGCATTTT. The chain joins TRBV6-2 or TRBV6-3 to TRBJ1-5; 7 bases agree with TRBD1. The V gene end was trimmed by 4 bases and the J gene end by 2 bases; junction bases not matched to a gene: 2. The CDR3 has 14 amino acids. Looked up from germline, CDR1 is MNHEY and CDR2 is SVGEGT.

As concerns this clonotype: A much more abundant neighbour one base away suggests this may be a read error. The CDR3 DNA sequence: TGTGCTAGAGGACCGACAGGGTTCGGATACAATGAGCAGTTCTTC. As protein: CARGPTGFGYNEQFF. The V and J genes are TRBV12-5 and TRBJ2-1; TRBD1 aligns across 7 bases. The germline gives CDR1 LGHNT, CDR2 FRNRAP. The J segment lost 4 bases and the V segment lost 9 bases, leaving 12 bases of the junction unmatched. The CDR3 runs 15 residues.

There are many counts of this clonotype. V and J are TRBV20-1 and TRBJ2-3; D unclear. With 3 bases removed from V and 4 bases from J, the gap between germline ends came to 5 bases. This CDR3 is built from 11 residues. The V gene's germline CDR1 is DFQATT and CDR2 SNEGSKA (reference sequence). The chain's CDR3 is CSARSADTQYF. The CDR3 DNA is TGCAGTGCTAGGTCGGCAGATACGCAGTATTTT.

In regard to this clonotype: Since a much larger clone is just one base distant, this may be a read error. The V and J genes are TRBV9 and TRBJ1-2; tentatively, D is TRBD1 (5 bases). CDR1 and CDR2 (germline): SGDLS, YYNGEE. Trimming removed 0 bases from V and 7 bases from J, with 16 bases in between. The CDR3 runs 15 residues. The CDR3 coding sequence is TGTGCCAGCAGCGTAGGACGGCCCCTTGGGGGTGGCTACACCTTC. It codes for CASSVGRPLGGGYTF.

The CDR3 loop is CSARDIRTGGNTEAFF. CDR3 bases: TGCAGTGCTAGAGATATTCGGACAGGAGGGAACACTGAAGCTTTCTTT. The chain is built from TRBV20-1 and TRBJ1-1; 7 positions match TRBD1. The V gene's germline CDR1 is DFQATT and CDR2 SNEGSKA (reference sequence). V lost 0 bases, J lost 1 base, and 8 bases stayed unmatched. The CDR3 spans 16 residues.

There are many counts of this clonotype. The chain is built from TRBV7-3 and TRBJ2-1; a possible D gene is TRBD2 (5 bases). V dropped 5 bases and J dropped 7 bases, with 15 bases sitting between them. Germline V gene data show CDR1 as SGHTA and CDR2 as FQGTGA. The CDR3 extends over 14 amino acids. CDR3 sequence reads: CASSLSGPGNEQFF. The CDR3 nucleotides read TGTGCCAGCAGCCTATCAGGCCCGGGGAATGAGCAGTTCTTC.

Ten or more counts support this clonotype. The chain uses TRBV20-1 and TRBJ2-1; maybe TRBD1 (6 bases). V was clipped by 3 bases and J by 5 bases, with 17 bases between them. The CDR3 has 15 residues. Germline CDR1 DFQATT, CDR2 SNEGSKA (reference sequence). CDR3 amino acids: CSASKGVAVNNEQFF. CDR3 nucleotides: TGCAGTGCTAGCAAGGGGGTGGCTGTGAACAATGAGCAGTTCTTC.

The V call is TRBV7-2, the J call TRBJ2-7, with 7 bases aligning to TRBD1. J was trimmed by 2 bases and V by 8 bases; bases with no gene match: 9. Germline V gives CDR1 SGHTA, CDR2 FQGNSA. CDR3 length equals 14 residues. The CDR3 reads CASGWPGTAYEQYV. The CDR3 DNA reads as TGTGCCAGCGGCTGGCCCGGGACAGCCTACGAGCAGTACGTC.

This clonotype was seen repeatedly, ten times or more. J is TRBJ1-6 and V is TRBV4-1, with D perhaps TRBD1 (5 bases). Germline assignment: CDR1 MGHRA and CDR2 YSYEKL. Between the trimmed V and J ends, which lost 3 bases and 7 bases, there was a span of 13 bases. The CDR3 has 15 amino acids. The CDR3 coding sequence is TGCGCCAGCAGCCAGGGGGGGGTCCTAAATTCACCCCTCCACTTT. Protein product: CASSQGGVLNSPLHF.

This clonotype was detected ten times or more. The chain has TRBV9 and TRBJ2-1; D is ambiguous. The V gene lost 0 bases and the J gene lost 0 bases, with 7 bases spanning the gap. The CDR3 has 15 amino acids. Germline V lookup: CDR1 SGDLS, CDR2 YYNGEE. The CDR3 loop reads CASSVALSSYNEQFF. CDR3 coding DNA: TGTGCCAGCAGCGTAGCCCTGAGCTCCTACAATGAGCAGTTCTTC.

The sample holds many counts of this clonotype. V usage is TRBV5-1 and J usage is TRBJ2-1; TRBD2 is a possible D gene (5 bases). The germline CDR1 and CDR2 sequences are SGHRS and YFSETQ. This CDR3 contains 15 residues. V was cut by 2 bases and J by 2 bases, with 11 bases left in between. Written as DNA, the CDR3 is TGCGCCAGCAGCTTTCTAGGACTCCCCTACAATGAGCAGTTCTTC. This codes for CASSFLGLPYNEQFF. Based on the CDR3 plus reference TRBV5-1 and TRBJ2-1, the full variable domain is KAGVTQTPRYLIKTRGQQVTLSCSPISGHRSVSWYQQTPGQGLQFLFEYFSETQRNKGNFPGRFSGRQFSNSRSEMNVSTLELGDSALYLCASSFLGLPYNEQFFGPGTRLTVL.

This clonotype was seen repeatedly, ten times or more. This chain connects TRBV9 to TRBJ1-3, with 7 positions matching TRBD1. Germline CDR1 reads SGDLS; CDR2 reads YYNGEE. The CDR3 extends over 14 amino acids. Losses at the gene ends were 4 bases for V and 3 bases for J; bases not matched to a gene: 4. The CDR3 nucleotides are TGTGCCAGCAGCCCCGGGACAGATGGAAACACCATATATTTT. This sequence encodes CASSPGTDGNTIYF.

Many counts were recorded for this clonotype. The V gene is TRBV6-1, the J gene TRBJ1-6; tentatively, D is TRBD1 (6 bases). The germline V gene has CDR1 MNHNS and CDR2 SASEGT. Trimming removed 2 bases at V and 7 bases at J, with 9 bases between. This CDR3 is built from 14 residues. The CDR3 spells CASSERGLNSPLHF. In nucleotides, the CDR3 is TGTGCCAGCAGTGAAAGGGGGTTAAATTCACCCCTCCACTTT.